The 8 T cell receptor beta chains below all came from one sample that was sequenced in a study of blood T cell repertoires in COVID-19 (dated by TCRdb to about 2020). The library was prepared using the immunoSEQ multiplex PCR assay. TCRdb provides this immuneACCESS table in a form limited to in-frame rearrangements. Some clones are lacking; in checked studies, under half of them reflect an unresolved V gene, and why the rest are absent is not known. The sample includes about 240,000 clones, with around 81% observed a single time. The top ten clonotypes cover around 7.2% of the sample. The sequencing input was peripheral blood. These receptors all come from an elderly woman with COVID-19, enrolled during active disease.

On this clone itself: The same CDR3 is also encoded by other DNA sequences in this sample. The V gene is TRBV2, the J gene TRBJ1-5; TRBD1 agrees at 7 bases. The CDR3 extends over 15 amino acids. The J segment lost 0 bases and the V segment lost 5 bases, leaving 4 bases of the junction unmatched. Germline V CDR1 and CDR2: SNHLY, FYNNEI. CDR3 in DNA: TGTGCCAGCAGTCTTACAGGGGTTAGCAATCAGCCCCAGCATTTT. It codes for CASSLTGVSNQPQHF.

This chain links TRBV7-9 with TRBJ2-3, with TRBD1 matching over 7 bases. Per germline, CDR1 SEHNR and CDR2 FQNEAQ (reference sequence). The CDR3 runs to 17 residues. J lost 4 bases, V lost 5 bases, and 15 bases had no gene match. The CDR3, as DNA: TGTGCCAGCAGCCCCAGGTTGAGGGGGCGAGGGGCAGATACGCAGTATTTT. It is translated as CASSPRLRGRGADTQYF.

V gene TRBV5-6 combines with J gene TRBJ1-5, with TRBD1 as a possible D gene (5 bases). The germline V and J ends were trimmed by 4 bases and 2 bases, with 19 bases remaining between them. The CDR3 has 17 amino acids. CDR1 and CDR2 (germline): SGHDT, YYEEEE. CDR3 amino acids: CASSLTLSAGRNQPQHF. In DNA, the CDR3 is TGTGCCAGCAGCCTGACTTTATCCGCGGGGCGCAATCAGCCCCAGCATTTT. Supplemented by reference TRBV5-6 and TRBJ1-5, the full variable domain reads DAGVTQSPTHLIKTRGQQVTLRCSPKSGHDTVSWYQQALGQGPQFIFQYYEEEERQRGNFPDRFSGHQFPNYSSELNVNALLLGDSALYLCASSLTLSAGRNQPQHFGDGTRLSIL.

CDR3 protein: CASSSATGCLSTIYF. The CDR3, as DNA: TGTGCCAGCAGCTCAGCGACAGGGTGCCTAAGCACCATATATTTT. This rearrangement joins TRBV11-3 to TRBJ1-3, with 7 bases fitting TRBD1. Unmatched junction bases numbered 12, after V lost 4 bases and J lost 9 bases. Germline CDR1 SGHNT, CDR2 YENEEA. CDR3 length equals 15 residues.

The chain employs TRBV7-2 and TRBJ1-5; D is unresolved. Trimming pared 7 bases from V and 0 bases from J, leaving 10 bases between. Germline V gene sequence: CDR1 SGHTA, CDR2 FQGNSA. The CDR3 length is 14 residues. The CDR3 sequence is CASTAGDSNQPQHF. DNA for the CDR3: TGTGCCAGCACCGCGGGCGATAGCAATCAGCCCCAGCATTTT.

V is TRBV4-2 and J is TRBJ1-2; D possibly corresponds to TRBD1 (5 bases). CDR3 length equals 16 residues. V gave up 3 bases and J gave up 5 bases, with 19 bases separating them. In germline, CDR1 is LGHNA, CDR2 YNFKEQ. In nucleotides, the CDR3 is TGTGCCAGCAGCCAGGGGCAGGGTGTCGGAGATTATGGCTACACCTTC. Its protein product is CASSQGQGVGDYGYTF.

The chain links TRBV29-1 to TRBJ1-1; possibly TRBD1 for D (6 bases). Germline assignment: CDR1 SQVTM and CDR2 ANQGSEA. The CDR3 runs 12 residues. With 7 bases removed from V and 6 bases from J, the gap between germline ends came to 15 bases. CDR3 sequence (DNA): TGCAGCGCCACACAGGGAACGGCTGAAGCTTTCTTT. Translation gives CSATQGTAEAFF.

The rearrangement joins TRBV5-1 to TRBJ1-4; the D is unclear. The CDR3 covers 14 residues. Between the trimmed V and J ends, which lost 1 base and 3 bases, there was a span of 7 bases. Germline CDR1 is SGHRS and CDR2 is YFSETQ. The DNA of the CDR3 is TGCGCCAGCAGCTTGTCCGGAGCTAATGAAAAACTGTTTTTT. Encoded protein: CASSLSGANEKLFF.